The 18 T cell receptor beta chains below were found in one sample sequenced in a study of T cells in localized non-small cell lung cancer. The assay was immunoSEQ multiplex PCR, and TCRdb's table has in-frame clones only and misses some. The sample has under 30,000 clones, around 89% seen once; the top ten hold approximately 10%. The material was peripheral blood, obtained before any cancer treatment. The receptors come from a woman aged 40 to 75 with stage I lung adenocarcinoma.

The V gene is TRBV14, the J gene TRBJ2-5; D is perhaps TRBD1 (5 bases). The germline V gene encodes CDR1 SGHDN and CDR2 FVKESK. This CDR3 comprises 15 residues. Trimming pared 1 base from V and 4 bases from J, leaving 13 bases between. Here the CDR3 reads CASSQGGVLGETQYF. CDR3 DNA: TGTGCCAGCAGCCAAGGGGGCGTCCTGGGAGAGACCCAGTACTTC.

The V call is TRBV6-6, the J call TRBJ1-5, with a weak D call TRBD1 (6 bases). This CDR3 region has 13 residues. V was pared by 10 bases and J by 5 bases, with 15 bases between. Germline V gene lookup returns CDR1 MNHNY and CDR2 SVGAGI (reference sequence). The CDR3 loop is CATTAGADQPQHF. The CDR3 DNA reads as TGTGCCACCACGGCAGGGGCCGATCAGCCCCAGCATTTT.

CDR3 sequence: CASSSEGDHSNQPQHF. The CDR3, as DNA: TGTGCCAGCAGTTCGGAGGGGGACCATAGCAATCAGCCCCAGCATTTT. The genes are TRBV6-6 and TRBJ1-5; D is possibly TRBD1 (6 bases). CDR3 length: 16 residues. The germline V and J ends were trimmed by 4 bases and 0 bases, with 13 bases remaining between them. Per the germline V gene, CDR1 is MNHNY and CDR2 is SVGAGI (reference sequence).

V gene TRBV19 combines with J gene TRBJ1-2, with a weak D call TRBD1 (6 bases). CDR3 length: 14 residues. The ends were cut back, 4 bases at V and 8 bases at J, with 17 bases in the middle. The germline gives CDR1 LNHDA, CDR2 SQIVND (reference sequence). The CDR3 sequence: CASSTSGHRGGYTF. In nucleotides, the CDR3 is TGTGCCAGTAGTACCTCGGGACACCGAGGGGGCTACACCTTC.

V is TRBV7-9 and J is TRBJ1-1; a weak D match, TRBD1 (5 bases). Trimming removed 5 bases from V and 1 base from J, with 11 bases in between. CDR1 is SEHNR, CDR2 FQNEAQ, per germline (reference sequence). This CDR3 comprises 14 residues. The CDR3 loop reads CASSPRQGNTEAFF. The DNA of the CDR3 is TGTGCCAGCAGCCCTCGGCAGGGGAACACTGAAGCTTTCTTT.

CDR3 sequence (DNA): TGTGCCAGCAGTTCCGGGACCTCGAATGAGCAGTTCTTC. Amino acid sequence: CASSSGTSNEQFF. V is TRBV7-8 and J is TRBJ2-1; D tentatively fits TRBD1 or TRBD2 (5 bases each). Trimming stripped 6 bases from V and 7 bases from J, with 13 bases between. Germline CDR1 SGHVS, CDR2 FQNEAQ. This CDR3 is 13 amino acids long.

This chain uses TRBV2 with TRBJ2-4, with 8 bases that match TRBD1. From germline, CDR1 is SNHLY and CDR2 FYNNEI. This CDR3 is 14 amino acids long. J was trimmed by 3 bases and V by 7 bases; bases with no gene match: 5. This CDR3 reads CASNGQGGKNIQYF. The CDR3 DNA sequence: TGTGCCAGCAACGGACAGGGCGGCAAAAACATTCAGTACTTC.

The V gene is TRBV27, the J gene TRBJ2-7, with 9 bases lining up with TRBD2. The CDR3 extends over 14 amino acids. Looked up from germline, CDR1 is MNHEY and CDR2 is SMNVEV (reference sequence). The V and J ends lost 6 bases and 3 bases, in that order; junction bases with no gene match: 6. CDR3 DNA: TGTGCCAGCAGGGGGACTAGCAGATTCTACGAGCAGTACTTC. Translation: CASRGTSRFYEQYF.

The V gene is TRBV11-3, the J gene TRBJ2-2; D gene uncertain. Germline V CDR1 and CDR2: SGHNT, YENEEA. With 1 base removed from V and 2 bases from J, the gap between germline ends came to 14 bases. The CDR3 covers 17 residues. The CDR3: CASSLGWQQENTGELFF. Here the CDR3 DNA reads TGTGCCAGCAGCTTAGGGTGGCAGCAGGAAAACACCGGGGAGCTGTTTTTT.

V is TRBV28 and J is TRBJ2-1; the D gene is possibly TRBD1 (7 bases). CDR1 MDHEN and CDR2 SYDVKM come from the germline V gene. There are 13 residues in the CDR3. Trimming stripped 4 bases from V and 7 bases from J, with 11 bases between. This CDR3 is CASSSSGGNEQFF. CDR3 nucleotide sequence: TGTGCCAGCAGTTCCTCAGGGGGGAATGAGCAGTTCTTC.

The chain uses TRBV5-1 and TRBJ2-2; no reliable D call. V was shortened by 2 bases and J by 7 bases, with 15 bases between the two germline ends. Germline V CDR1 and CDR2: SGHRS, YFSETQ. The CDR3 is 15 residues long. CDR3 bases: TGCGCCAGCAGCTTAACAGCCGGAGCTATCGGGGAGCTGTTTTTT. Its translation is CASSLTAGAIGELFF.

The CDR3 loop reads CASSYRGTDTQYF. The CDR3 nucleotides are TGCGCCAGCAGCTACAGGGGCACAGATACGCAGTATTTT. J is TRBJ2-3 and V is TRBV23-1, with a possible D match to TRBD1 (6 bases). TRBV23-1 is an open reading frame, and its role is uncertain. The CDR3 is 13 residues long. V gave up 6 bases and J gave up 1 base, with 8 bases separating them.

The chain combines TRBV27 with TRBJ1-5, with D uncertain. The V gene's germline CDR1 is MNHEY and CDR2 SMNVEV (reference sequence). The CDR3 totals 13 residues. V was trimmed by 1 base and J by 3 bases, leaving 4 bases between them. CDR3 DNA sequence: TGTGCCAGCAGTTTATTCGACAATCAGCCCCAGCATTTT. This gives the protein CASSLFDNQPQHF.

This clone was seen more than once but under ten times. This chain connects TRBV19 to TRBJ1-1, with TRBD1 identical over 10 bases. Germline V gene lookup returns CDR1 LNHDA and CDR2 SQIVND (reference sequence). The CDR3 covers 14 residues. With V trimmed by 5 bases and J by 4 bases, 4 bases remained unmatched. The CDR3 region is CASSGGQGSTEAFF. CDR3 bases: TGTGCCAGTAGTGGGGGACAGGGGAGCACTGAAGCTTTCTTT.

The gene calls are TRBV6-1 and TRBJ2-7, with 8 bases lining up with TRBD2. The V gene's germline CDR1 is MNHNS and CDR2 SASEGT. This CDR3 spans 15 amino acids. V was clipped by 4 bases and J by 5 bases; unmatched bases: 10. The DNA of the CDR3 is TGTGCCAGCAGTGTCCCGGGACTAGAGTTCAACGAGCAGTACTTC. Protein product: CASSVPGLEFNEQYF.

V and J are TRBV5-1 and TRBJ2-1; 7 bases line up with TRBD2. CDR3 length: 15 residues. The J segment lost 5 bases and the V segment lost 0 bases, leaving 5 bases of the junction unmatched. Germline assignment: CDR1 SGHRS and CDR2 YFSETQ. For the CDR3, the DNA is TGCGCCAGCAGCTTGGCACTAGCGAATAACAATGAGCAGTTCTTC. Translation: CASSLALANNNEQFF.

The chain combines TRBV30 with TRBJ1-1; unclear D gene. V lost 2 bases and J lost 1, with 8 bases in between. Germline V lookup: CDR1 GTSNPN, CDR2 SVGIG (reference sequence). The CDR3 is 13 amino acids. Here the CDR3 DNA reads TGTGCCTGGAGTAATACAGCGAACACTGAAGCTTTCTTT. It codes for CAWSNTANTEAFF.

The chain has TRBV18 and TRBJ2-2, with a possible D match to TRBD2 (6 bases). V lost 0 bases and J lost 9, with 14 bases in between. The CDR3 has 15 amino acids. CDR1 is KGHSH, CDR2 LQKENI, per germline. This CDR3 reads CASSPPAGRNRELFF. CDR3 DNA: TGTGCCAGCTCACCACCGGCGGGGAGGAACCGGGAGCTGTTTTTT.